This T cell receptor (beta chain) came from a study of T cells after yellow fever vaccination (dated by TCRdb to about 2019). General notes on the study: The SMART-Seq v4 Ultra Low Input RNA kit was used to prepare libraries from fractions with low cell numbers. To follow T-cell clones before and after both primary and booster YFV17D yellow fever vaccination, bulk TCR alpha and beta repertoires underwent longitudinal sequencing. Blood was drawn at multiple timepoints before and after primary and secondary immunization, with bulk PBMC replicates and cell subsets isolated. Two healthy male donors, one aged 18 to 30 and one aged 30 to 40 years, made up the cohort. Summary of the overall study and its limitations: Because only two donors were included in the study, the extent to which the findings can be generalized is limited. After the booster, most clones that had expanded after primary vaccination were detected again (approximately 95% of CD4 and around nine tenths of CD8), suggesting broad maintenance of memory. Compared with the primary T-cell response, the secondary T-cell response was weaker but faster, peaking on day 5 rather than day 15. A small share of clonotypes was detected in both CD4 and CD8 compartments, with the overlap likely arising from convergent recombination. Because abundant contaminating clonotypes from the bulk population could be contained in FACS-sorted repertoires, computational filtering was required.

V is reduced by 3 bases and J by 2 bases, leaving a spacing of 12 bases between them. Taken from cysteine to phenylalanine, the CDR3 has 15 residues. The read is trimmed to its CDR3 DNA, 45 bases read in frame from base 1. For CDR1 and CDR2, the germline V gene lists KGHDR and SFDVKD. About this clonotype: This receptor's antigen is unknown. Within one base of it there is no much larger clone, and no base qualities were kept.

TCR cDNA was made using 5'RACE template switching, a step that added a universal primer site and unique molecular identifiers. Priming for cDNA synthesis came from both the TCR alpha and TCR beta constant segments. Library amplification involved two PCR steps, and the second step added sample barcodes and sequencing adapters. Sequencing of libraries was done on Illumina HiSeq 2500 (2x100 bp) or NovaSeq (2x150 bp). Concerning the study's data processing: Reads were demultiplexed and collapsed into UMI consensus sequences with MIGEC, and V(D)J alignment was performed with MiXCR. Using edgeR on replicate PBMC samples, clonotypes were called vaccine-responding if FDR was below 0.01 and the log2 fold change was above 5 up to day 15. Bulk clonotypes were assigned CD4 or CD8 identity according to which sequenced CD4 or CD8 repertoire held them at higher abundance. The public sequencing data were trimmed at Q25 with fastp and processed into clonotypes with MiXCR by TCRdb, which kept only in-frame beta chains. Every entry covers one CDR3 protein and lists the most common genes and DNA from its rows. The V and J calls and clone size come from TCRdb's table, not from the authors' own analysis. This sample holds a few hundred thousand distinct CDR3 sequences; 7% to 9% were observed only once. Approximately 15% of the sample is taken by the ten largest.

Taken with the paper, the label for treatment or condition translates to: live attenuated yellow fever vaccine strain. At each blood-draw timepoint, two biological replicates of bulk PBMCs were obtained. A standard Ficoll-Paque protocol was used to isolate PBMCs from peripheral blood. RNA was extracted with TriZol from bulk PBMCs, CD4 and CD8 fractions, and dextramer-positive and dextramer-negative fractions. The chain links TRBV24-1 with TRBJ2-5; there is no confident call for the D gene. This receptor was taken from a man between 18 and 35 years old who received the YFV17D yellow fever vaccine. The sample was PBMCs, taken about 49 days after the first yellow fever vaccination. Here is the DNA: TGTGCCACCAGTGATACCGTCGGCAGGCAAGAGACCCAGTACTTC. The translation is CATSDTVGRQETQYF.